This entry features one T cell receptor (beta chain) sequence. Its target is unknown. Produced via immunoSEQ multiplex PCR; TCRdb's table is partial and in-frame only. Of about 79,000 clones listed, over 75% are singletons. CDR3 size: 13 residues. The germline gives CDR1 SGDLS, CDR2 YYNGEE. V was clipped by 0 bases and J by 5 bases, with 5 bases between them. The source of the sample is a study of OX40 agonist ivuxolimab in advanced cancers. Study-level information: The patients' treatment was ivuxolimab, an agonistic anti-OX40 (CD134) antibody.

Study-level results: Compared with CD4+, CD8+ T cells on average had more expanded clones.

This specimen consisted of CD4+ or CD8+ T cells sorted from blood, obtained in a trial of the OX40 agonist ivuxolimab. This rearrangement joins TRBV9 to TRBJ2-2; D gene uncertain. This TCR derives from an adult with an advanced solid tumor such as melanoma, head and neck, liver or kidney cancer. In nucleotides, the CDR3 is TGTGCCAGCAGCGTAGGAACTACCGGGGAGCTGTTTTTT. It encodes CASSVGTTGELFF. Full variable domain (missing parts from reference TRBV9 and TRBJ2-2): DSGVTQTPKHLITATGQRVTLRCSPRSGDLSVYWYQQSLDQGLQFLIQYYNGEERAKGNILERFSAQQFPDLHSELNLSSLELGDSALYFCASSVGTTGELFFGEGSRLTVL.